This T cell receptor (beta chain) was sequenced during a study of blood T cell repertoires in COVID-19. V gave up 6 bases and J gave up 11 bases, with 29 bases separating them. CDR3 length: 17 residues. Germline V CDR1 and CDR2: MNHEY, SVGEGT. In the original analysis: Researchers report that nucleated cell counts were estimated from reference gene primer amplification. TCRdb keeps only in-frame clones here, not all; method: immunoSEQ multiplex PCR. That table supplies the V and J calls and clone size; D and trimming were determined from the DNA. This sample has approximately 250,000 clones, with just under 85% found just once.

This sequence originates from a man aged 50 or older with acute or convalescent COVID-19. This chain connects TRBV6-2 or TRBV6-3 to TRBJ2-4, with D possibly TRBD2 on 7 matching bases. Material: peripheral blood. The CDR3 sequence: CASSPARRGPHQSFQYF. CDR3 in DNA: TGTGCCAGCAGCCCCGCCCGGCGGGGGCCCCATCAGTCCTTTCAGTACTTC.